This TCR beta chain was identified during a study of cytomegalovirus exposure and HLA in healthy donors. The study ran its PCR with 60 Vbeta and 13 Jbeta primers. In the original workflow: An analysis that came later counted 80 million or so unique TCR beta chains, approximately 9.9 million shared. Produced via immunoSEQ multiplex PCR; TCRdb's table is partial and in-frame only. D and trimming come from the DNA, and the V and J calls and clone size come from that table. Among about 110,000 clones listed, just over 75% were seen once. Study-level points and caveats: The CMV antigen specificity of a few CMV-associated chains was confirmed through in vitro analysis. Highly shared sequence variants in one cluster were likely a sequencing artifact. A later analysis showed that HLA-associated TCR beta chains had undergone more clonal expansion than equally common others.

This clone turned up a few times. Its target is not known. Germline V lookup: CDR1 LNHDA, CDR2 SQIVND (reference sequence). The V and J ends lost 3 bases and 5 bases respectively, with 8 bases between them. This CDR3 is 13 amino acids long. The sequenced sample was PBMCs. The V gene is TRBV19, the J gene TRBJ1-5; no clear D. This receptor was taken from a man aged 30 to 39 in good health and CMV-seropositive. In nucleotides, the CDR3 is TGTGCCAGTAGTATTACGGGGTATCAGCCCCAGCATTTT. It translates to CASSITGYQPQHF.